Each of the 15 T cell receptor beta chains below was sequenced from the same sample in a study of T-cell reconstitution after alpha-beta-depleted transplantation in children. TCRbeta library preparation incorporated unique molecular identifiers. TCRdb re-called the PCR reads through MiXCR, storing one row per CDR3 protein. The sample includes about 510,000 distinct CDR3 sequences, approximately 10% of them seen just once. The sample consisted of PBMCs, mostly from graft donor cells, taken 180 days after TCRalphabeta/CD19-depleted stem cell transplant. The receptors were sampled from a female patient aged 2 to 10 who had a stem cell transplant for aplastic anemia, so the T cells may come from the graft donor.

The CDR3 protein is CSAQTGAYEQYF. DNA for the CDR3: TGCAGTGCTCAAACAGGGGCCTACGAGCAGTACTTC. J is TRBJ2-7 and V is TRBV20-1; 7 bases are shared with TRBD1. The junction had 3 bases not matched to a gene; V was cut back by 5 bases and J by 2 bases. The CDR3 totals 12 residues. Germline V lookup: CDR1 DFQATT, CDR2 SNEGSKA (reference sequence).

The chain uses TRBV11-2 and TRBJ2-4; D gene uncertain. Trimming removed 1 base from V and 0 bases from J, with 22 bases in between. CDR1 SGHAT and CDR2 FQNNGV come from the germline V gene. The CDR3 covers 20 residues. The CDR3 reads CASSLVFDGRTVIAKNIQYF. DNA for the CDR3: TGTGCCAGCAGCTTAGTATTCGATGGTCGGACCGTCATAGCCAAAAACATTCAGTACTTC.

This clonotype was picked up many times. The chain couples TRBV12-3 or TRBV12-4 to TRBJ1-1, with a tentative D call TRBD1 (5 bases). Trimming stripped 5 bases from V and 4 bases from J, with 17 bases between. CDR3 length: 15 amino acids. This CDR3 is CASSTSWGWSTEAFF. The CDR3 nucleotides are TGTGCCAGCAGTACCTCTTGGGGGTGGAGCACTGAAGCTTTCTTT.

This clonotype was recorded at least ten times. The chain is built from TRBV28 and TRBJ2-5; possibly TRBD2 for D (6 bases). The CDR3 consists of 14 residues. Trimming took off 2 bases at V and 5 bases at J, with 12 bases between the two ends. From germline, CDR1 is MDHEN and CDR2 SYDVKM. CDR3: CASSLGFGGETQYF. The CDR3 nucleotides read TGTGCCAGCAGTTTAGGGTTCGGGGGTGAGACCCAGTACTTC.

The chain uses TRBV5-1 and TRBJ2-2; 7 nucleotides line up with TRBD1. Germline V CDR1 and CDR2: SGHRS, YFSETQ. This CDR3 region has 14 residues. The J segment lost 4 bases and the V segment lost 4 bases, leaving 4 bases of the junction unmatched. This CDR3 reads CASSTGQRTGELFF. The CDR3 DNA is TGCGCCAGCAGCACGGGACAGCGCACCGGGGAGCTGTTTTTT.

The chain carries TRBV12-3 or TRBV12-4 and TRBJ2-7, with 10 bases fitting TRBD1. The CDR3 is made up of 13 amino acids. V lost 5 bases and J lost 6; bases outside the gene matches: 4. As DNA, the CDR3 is TGTGCCAGCAGTACGTGGACAGGGGGCGAGCAGTACTTC. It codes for CASSTWTGGEQYF.

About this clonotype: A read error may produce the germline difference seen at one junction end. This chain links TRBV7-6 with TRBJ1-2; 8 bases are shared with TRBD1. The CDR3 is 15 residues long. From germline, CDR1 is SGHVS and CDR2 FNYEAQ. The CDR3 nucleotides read TGTGCCAGCAGCTTAGATCACAGGGGGGGCTATGGCGACACCTTC. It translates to CASSLDHRGGYGDTF.

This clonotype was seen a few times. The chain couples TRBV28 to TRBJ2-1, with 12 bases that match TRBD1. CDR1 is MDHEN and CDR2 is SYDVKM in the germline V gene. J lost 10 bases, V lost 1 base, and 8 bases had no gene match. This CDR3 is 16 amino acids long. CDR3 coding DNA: TGTGCCAGCAGTTTATCCCCGGGACAGGGGGCGCAGGAGCAGTTCTTC. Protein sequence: CASSLSPGQGAQEQFF.

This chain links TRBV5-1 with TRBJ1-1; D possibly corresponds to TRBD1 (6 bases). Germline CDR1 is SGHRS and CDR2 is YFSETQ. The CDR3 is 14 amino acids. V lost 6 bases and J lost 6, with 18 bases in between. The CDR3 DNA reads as TGCGCCAGCAAAGACCCAGGGGACTGGGCTGAAGCTTTCTTT. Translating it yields CASKDPGDWAEAFF.

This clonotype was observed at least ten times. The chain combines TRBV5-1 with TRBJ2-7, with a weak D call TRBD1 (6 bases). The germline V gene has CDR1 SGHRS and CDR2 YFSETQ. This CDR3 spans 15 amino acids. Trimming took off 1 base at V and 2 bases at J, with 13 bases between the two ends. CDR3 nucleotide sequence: TGCGCCAGCAGCTTGCCAGGGGAAAGGCCCTACGAGCAGTACTTC. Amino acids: CASSLPGERPYEQYF.

The CDR3 is CAISGSLDTQYF. The CDR3, as DNA: TGTGCCATCAGTGGGTCACTAGATACGCAGTATTTT. V usage is TRBV10-3 and J usage is TRBJ2-3, with D uncertain. V was trimmed by 4 bases and J by 5 bases, leaving 7 bases between them. The CDR3 spans 12 residues. CDR1 is ENHRY and CDR2 is SYGVKD in the germline V gene.

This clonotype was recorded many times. The CDR3 region is CASRGAGSNTGELFF. In DNA, the CDR3 is TGTGCCAGCCGCGGGGCGGGATCGAACACCGGGGAGCTGTTTTTT. V gene TRBV28 combines with J gene TRBJ2-2; TRBD2 is a possible D gene (6 bases). CDR3 size: 15 residues. Germline CDR1 reads MDHEN; CDR2 reads SYDVKM. Between the trimmed V and J ends, which lost 8 bases and 0 bases, there was a span of 13 bases.

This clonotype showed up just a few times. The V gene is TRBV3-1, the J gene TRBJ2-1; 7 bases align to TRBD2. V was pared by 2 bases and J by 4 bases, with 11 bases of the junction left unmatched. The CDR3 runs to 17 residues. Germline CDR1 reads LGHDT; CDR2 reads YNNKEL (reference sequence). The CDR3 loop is CASSQPPWLAEYNEQFF. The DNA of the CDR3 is TGTGCCAGCAGCCAACCACCCTGGCTAGCGGAGTACAATGAGCAGTTCTTC.

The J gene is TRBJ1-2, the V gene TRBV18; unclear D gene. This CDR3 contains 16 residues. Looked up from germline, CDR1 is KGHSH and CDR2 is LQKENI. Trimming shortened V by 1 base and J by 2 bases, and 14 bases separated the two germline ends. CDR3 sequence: CASSPRLGISNYGYTF. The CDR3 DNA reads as TGTGCCAGCTCACCACGGTTGGGGATATCGAACTATGGCTACACCTTC. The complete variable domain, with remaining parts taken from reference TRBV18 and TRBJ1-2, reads NAGVMQNPRHLVRRRGQEARLRCSPMKGHSHVYWYRQLPEEGLKFMVYLQKENIIDESGMPKERFSAEFPKEGPSILRIQQVVRGDSAAYFCASSPRLGISNYGYTFGSGTRLTVV.

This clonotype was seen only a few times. The CDR3 nucleotides read TGCAGTGCTAGCGAGGGGAGGGTCCAGGACGAGCAGTACTTC. Protein sequence: CSASEGRVQDEQYF. The chain recombines TRBV20-1 with TRBJ2-7; 7 nucleotides align to TRBD2. V lost 3 bases to trimming and J lost 5 bases; unmatched junction nucleotides: 10. The CDR3 spans 14 residues. Germline V gene sequence: CDR1 DFQATT, CDR2 SNEGSKA (reference sequence).